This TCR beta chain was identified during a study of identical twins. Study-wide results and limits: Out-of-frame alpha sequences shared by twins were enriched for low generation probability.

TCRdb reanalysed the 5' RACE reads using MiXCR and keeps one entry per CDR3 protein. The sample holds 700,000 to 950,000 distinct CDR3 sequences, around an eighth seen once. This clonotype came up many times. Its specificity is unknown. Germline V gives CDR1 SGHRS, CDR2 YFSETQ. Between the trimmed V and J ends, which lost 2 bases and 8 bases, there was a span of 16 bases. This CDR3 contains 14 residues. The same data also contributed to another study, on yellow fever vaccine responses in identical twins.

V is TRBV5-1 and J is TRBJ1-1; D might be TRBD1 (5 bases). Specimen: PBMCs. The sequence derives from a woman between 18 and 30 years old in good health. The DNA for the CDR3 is TGCGCCAGCAGCTTACCGACAGTGCCCGGGGAAGCTTTCTTT. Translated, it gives CASSLPTVPGEAFF.